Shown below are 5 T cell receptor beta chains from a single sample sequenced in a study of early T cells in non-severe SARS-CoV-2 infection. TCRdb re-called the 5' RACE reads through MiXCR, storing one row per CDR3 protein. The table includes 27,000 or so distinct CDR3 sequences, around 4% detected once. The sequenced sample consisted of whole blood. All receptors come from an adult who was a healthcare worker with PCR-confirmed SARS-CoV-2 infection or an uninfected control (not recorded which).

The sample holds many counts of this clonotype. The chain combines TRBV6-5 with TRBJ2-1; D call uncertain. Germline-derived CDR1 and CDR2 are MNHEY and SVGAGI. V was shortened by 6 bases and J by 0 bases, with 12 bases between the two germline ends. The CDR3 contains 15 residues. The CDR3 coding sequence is TGTGCCAGCAGCAAAAGACTGGGCTCCTACAATGAGCAGTTCTTC. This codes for CASSKRLGSYNEQFF.

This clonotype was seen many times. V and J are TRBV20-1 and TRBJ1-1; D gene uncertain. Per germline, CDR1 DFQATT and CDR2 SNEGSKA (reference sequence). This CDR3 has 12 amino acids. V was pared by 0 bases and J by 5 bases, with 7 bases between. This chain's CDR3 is CSARDIWTEAFF. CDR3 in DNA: TGCAGTGCTAGAGATATTTGGACTGAAGCTTTCTTT.

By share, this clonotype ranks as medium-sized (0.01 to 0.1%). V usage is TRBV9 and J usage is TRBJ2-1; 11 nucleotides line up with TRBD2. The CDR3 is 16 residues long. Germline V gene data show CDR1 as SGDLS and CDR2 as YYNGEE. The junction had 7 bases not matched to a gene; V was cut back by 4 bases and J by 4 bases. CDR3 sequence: CASSPEGTSGYNEQFF. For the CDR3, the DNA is TGTGCCAGCAGCCCCGAGGGGACTAGCGGTTACAATGAGCAGTTCTTC.

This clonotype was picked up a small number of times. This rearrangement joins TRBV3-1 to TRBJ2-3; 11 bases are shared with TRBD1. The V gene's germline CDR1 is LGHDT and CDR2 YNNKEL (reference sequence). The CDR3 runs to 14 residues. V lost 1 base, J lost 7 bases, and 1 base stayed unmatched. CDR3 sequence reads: CASSQVDRGHTQYF. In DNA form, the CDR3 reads TGTGCCAGCAGCCAAGTGGACAGGGGGCATACGCAGTATTTT.

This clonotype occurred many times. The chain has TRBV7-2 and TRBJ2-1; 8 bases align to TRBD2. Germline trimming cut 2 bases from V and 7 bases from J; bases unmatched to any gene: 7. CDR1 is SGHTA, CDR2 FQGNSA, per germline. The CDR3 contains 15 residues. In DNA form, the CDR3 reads TGTGCCAGCAGCTTAATCGGGAGGGCCTTAAATGAGCAGTTCTTC. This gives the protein CASSLIGRALNEQFF.